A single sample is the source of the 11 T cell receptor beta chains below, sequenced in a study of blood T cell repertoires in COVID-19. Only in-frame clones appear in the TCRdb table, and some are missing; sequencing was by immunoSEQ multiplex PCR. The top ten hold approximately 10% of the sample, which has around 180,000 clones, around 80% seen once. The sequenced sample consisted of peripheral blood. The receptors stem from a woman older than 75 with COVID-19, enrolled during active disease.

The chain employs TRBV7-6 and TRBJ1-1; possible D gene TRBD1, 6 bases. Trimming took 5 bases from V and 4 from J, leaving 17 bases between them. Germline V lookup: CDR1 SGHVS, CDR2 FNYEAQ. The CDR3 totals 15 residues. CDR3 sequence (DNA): TGTGCCAGCAGCCCCCTGACAGGTGGCGGCACTGAAGCTTTCTTT. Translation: CASSPLTGGGTEAFF.

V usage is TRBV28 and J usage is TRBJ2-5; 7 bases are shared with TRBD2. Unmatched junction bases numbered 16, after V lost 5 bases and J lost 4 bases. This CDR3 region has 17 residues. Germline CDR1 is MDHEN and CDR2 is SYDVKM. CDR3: CASSDPRLAVGGETQYF. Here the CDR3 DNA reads TGTGCCAGCAGTGATCCTCGACTAGCAGTGGGAGGAGAGACCCAGTACTTC.

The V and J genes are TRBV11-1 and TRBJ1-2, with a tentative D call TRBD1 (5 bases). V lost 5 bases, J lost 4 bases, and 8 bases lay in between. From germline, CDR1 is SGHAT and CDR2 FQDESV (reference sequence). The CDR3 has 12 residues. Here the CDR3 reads CASSLDSYGYTF. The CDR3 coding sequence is TGTGCCAGCAGCCTTGACAGCTATGGCTACACCTTC.

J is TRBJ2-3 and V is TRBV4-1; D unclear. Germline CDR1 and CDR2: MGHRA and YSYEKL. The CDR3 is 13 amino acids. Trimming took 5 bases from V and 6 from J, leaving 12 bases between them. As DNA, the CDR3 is TGCGCCAGCAGCAGCTCCCGGTCGGATACGCAGTATTTT. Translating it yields CASSSSRSDTQYF.

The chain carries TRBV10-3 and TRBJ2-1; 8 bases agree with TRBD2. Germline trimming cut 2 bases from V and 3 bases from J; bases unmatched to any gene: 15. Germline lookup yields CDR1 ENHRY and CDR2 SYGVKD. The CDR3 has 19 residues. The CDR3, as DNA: TGTGCCATCAGTGAGCCATTAACTAGCGGATCCACTTTCTACAATGAGCAGTTCTTC. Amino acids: CAISEPLTSGSTFYNEQFF.

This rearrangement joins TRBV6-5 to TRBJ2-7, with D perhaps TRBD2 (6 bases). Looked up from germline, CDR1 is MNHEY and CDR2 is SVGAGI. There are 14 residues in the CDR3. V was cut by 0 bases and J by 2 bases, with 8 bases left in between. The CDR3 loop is CASSYSPGAYEQYF. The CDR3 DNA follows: TGTGCCAGCAGTTACTCGCCGGGGGCCTACGAGCAGTACTTC.

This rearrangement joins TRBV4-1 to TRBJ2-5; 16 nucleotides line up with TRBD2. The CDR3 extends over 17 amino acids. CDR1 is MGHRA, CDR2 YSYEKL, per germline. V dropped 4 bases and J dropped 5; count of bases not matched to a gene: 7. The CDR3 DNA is TGCGCCAGCAGCCGGGGACTAGCGGGAGGGCTGGGGGAGACCCAGTACTTC. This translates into CASSRGLAGGLGETQYF.

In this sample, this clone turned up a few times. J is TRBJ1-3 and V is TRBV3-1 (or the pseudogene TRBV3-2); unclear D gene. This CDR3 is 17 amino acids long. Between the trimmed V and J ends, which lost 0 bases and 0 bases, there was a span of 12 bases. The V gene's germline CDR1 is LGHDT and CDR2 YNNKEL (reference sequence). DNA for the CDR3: TGTGCCAGCAGCCAAGACAGGCCTCCGAGCTCTGGAAACACCATATATTTT. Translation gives CASSQDRPPSSGNTIYF.

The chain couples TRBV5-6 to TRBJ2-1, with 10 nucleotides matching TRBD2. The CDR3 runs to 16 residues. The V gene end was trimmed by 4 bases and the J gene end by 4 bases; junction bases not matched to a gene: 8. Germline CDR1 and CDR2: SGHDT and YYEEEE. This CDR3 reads CASSPTTSGAYNEQFF. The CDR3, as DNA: TGTGCCAGCAGCCCTACAACTAGCGGGGCTTACAATGAGCAGTTCTTC.

For the CDR3, the DNA is TGTGCCAGCACCCTTCTAGCGGGAGGCTACAATGAGCAGTTCTTC. It yields the protein CASTLLAGGYNEQFF. The V and J genes are TRBV5-6 and TRBJ2-1; 11 bases agree with TRBD2. The CDR3 runs to 15 residues. Germline lookup yields CDR1 SGHDT and CDR2 YYEEEE. The V and J ends lost 6 bases and 3 bases, in that order; junction bases with no gene match: 5.

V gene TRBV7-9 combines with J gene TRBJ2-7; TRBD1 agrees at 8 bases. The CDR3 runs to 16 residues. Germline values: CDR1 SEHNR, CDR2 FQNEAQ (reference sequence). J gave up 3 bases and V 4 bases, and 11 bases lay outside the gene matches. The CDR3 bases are TGTGCCAGCAGCTCAAACGCCGGGACAGGATTCTACGAGCAGTACTTC. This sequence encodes CASSSNAGTGFYEQYF.